This TCR beta chain was profiled in a study of lymphopenia after photon versus proton radiotherapy (dated by TCRdb to about 2019). Looking at the study overall: In patients with gastrointestinal tumors who developed high-grade lymphopenia, the study compared the immunological effects of photon radiation therapy with those of proton radiation therapy. The cohort comprised more than 15 patients with gastrointestinal tumors who received either photon or proton therapy and then developed lymphopenia. The goal of the study was to characterize the differences between the two radiation modalities in how they affect the immune system. What the work shows at the level of the full study, not this receptor alone: Across the cohort, among patients who died, a greater drop in TCR diversity after the nadir was inversely correlated with overall survival time. After the lymphocyte count nadir, repertoires from photon-treated patients showed oligoclonal expansion, particularly of CD8+ Temra cells, and this expansion drove the decline in diversity. During treatment, patients who received photon therapy lost naive T cells and TCR diversity and gained effector/memory populations, whereas patients who received proton therapy remained relatively stable. The survival association was assessed only in patients who died, and the authors presented better survival with proton therapy as a possibility rather than a demonstrated result.

As regards this clone: Its antigen specificity is not known. Per-base qualities were not stored, and no clone one base away is much larger.

Libraries were prepared through the immunoSEQ multiplex PCR assay. T cell repertoires were profiled by deep sequencing of rearranged TCR beta loci, alongside multiparametric flow cytometry. In TCRdb, the immuneACCESS table is reduced to in-frame sequences with V and J assigned. These tables do not hold every clone; where another copy was compared, an unresolved V gene accounts for under half, and the others remain unexplained. This sample is represented by some 30,000 clones; 84% of them were singletons. Roughly 14% of the sample is in the top ten clones. According to the germline V gene, CDR1 reads SGHTA and CDR2 reads FQGTGA. The germline V and J ends show losses of 3 bases and 0 bases respectively, and no gene match explains 10 bases of the junction. Measured from the cysteine to the phenylalanine, the CDR3 is 19 residues long. CDR3 DNA is the only sequence kept; it has 57 bases, read in frame from the first base.

The sequence was obtained from a woman in her seventies with pancreatic cancer. This specimen was peripheral blood, taken from a patient treated with proton-based radiotherapy. Recombination linked TRBV7-3 to TRBJ2-6, with 8 central nucleotides matching TRBD1. The CDR3 region has the sequence CASSLWPTGASSGANVLTF. Read as DNA, the sequence is TGTGCCAGCAGCTTGTGGCCGACAGGGGCTAGCTCTGGGGCCAACGTCCTGACTTTC. With the rest looked up from the reference TRBV7-3 and TRBJ2-6 genes rather than sequenced, the full variable domain is GAGVSQTPSNKVTEKGKYVELRCDPISGHTALYWYRQSLGQGPEFLIYFQGTGAADDSGLPNDRFFAVRPEGSVSTLKIQRTERGDSAVYLCASSLWPTGASSGANVLTFGAGSRLTVL.